These 25 T cell receptor beta chains originate from one sample sequenced in a study of blood T cells in healthy people across ages. A second PCR, run for about 7 to 11 cycles, used a sample-barcoded 5' primer plus a J-beta primer mix. MiXCR, applied by TCRdb to the 5' RACE reads, yields one record per CDR3 protein. The sample lists 270,000 or so distinct CDR3 sequences, around 27% seen once, with roughly 28% in the top ten. The sample taken for sequencing was blood. These receptors were collected from a woman in her 70s in good health.

This clonotype was detected only a few times. The J gene is TRBJ2-5, the V gene TRBV15; 7 bases fit TRBD1. CDR1 and CDR2 from the germline V gene are LNHNV and YYDKDF (reference sequence). The trim removed 5 bases at V and 5 bases at J, leaving 8 bases unmatched. This CDR3 has 14 amino acids. CDR3 region: CATSLEGAMETQYF. Written as DNA, the CDR3 is TGTGCCACCAGCTTAGAGGGGGCCATGGAGACCCAGTACTTC.

This clonotype was seen more than once but under ten times. The chain recombines TRBV20-1 with TRBJ1-5, with D maybe TRBD1 (6 bases). Germline V lookup: CDR1 DFQATT, CDR2 SNEGSKA (reference sequence). The CDR3 consists of 16 residues. Trimming left V 5 bases short and J 1 base short, with 18 bases between. The CDR3 protein is CSASGGGQGSNQPQHF. CDR3 sequence (DNA): TGCAGTGCTTCTGGGGGCGGGCAGGGGAGCAATCAGCCCCAGCATTTT.

This clonotype was counted only a few times. V gene TRBV7-2 combines with J gene TRBJ2-5; 11 bases match TRBD2. V shed 5 bases and J 3 bases; nucleotides not matched to a gene: 2. This CDR3 has 14 residues. Germline values: CDR1 SGHTA, CDR2 FQGNSA. The CDR3 spells CASSLLAGEETQYF. The CDR3 DNA is TGTGCCAGCAGCCTACTAGCGGGAGAAGAGACCCAGTACTTC.

This chain joins TRBV3-1 and TRBJ2-5; D perhaps matches TRBD2 (5 bases). The J call is doubtful: the DNA matches TRBJ2-7 better. The CDR3 spans 14 residues. The germline gives CDR1 LGHDT, CDR2 YNNKEL (reference sequence). The CDR3 region is CASSPEPDFYEQYF. In DNA, the CDR3 is TGTGCCAGCAGCCCAGAACCGGACTTCTACGAGCAGTACTTC.

J is TRBJ1-4 and V is TRBV20-1, with D perhaps TRBD1 (5 bases). The ends were cut back, 3 bases at V and 4 bases at J, with 24 bases in the middle. The CDR3 consists of 18 residues. Germline lookup yields CDR1 DFQATT and CDR2 SNEGSKA (reference sequence). The CDR3 DNA sequence: TGCAGTGCTAGGATGGACACAGATCACGTACCATTTAATGAAAAACTGTTTTTT. Protein sequence: CSARMDTDHVPFNEKLFF.

The V call is TRBV27, the J call TRBJ2-7, with D unclear. V was trimmed by 5 bases and J by 4 bases, leaving 6 bases between them. The CDR3 is 11 residues long. Germline assignment: CDR1 MNHEY and CDR2 SMNVEV (reference sequence). The CDR3 coding sequence is TGTGCCAGCAGTGGGAAATACGAGCAGTACTTC. This codes for CASSGKYEQYF.

The rearrangement joins TRBV28 to TRBJ1-3, with D perhaps matching TRBD1 (5 bases). Trimming removed 5 bases at V and 0 bases at J, with 17 bases between. Germline V CDR1 and CDR2: MDHEN, SYDVKM. The CDR3 runs to 17 residues. The CDR3 bases are TGTGCCAGCAGTGGAAGGGGCGGCCTGAGCTCTGGAAACACCATATATTTT. It is translated as CASSGRGGLSSGNTIYF.

The J gene is TRBJ2-7, the V gene TRBV20-1, with a possible D match to TRBD2 (6 bases). There are 15 residues in the CDR3. V lost 7 bases and J 0 bases, leaving 19 bases between the germline ends. Germline V lookup: CDR1 DFQATT, CDR2 SNEGSKA (reference sequence). The CDR3 here is CSGQRRGQDSYEQYF. The CDR3 DNA sequence: TGCAGTGGCCAGAGGCGGGGTCAGGACTCCTACGAGCAGTACTTC.

This clonotype was seen a few times. The chain employs TRBV28 and TRBJ2-1; 7 nucleotides line up with TRBD2. The germline gives CDR1 MDHEN, CDR2 SYDVKM. The CDR3 covers 12 residues. The ends lost 6 bases at V and 7 bases at J; junction bases unmatched: 3. This CDR3 is CASRPGRNEQFF. The CDR3 DNA sequence: TGTGCCAGCAGACCCGGGAGGAATGAGCAGTTCTTC.

The chain has TRBV7-2 and TRBJ2-3; TRBD1 agrees at 9 bases. This CDR3 spans 14 amino acids. After removal of 1 base from V and 5 bases from J, the junction contained 1 base not matched to a gene. CDR1 is SGHTA, CDR2 FQGNSA, per germline. CDR3 sequence: CASSLEGQGDTQYF. The DNA for the CDR3 is TGTGCCAGCAGCTTAGAGGGACAGGGAGATACGCAGTATTTT.

This clonotype was seen a handful of times. The V call is TRBV6-5, the J call TRBJ1-5, with D possibly TRBD1 on 6 matching bases. CDR1 and CDR2 (germline): MNHEY, SVGAGI. CDR3 length: 18 amino acids. V was cut by 2 bases and J by 2 bases, with 19 bases left in between. CDR3 residues: CASSYVSGALVGNQPQHF. CDR3 bases: TGTGCCAGCAGTTACGTGTCAGGGGCCCTCGTGGGCAATCAGCCCCAGCATTTT.

The rearrangement joins TRBV7-2 to TRBJ2-3, with D tentatively TRBD1 or TRBD2 (5 bases each). In germline, CDR1 is SGHTA, CDR2 FQGNSA. This CDR3 comprises 12 residues. Trimming left V 6 bases short and J 4 bases short, with 8 bases between. The CDR3 is CASRGVSDTQYF. The CDR3, as DNA: TGTGCCAGCAGGGGGGTGTCAGATACGCAGTATTTT.

J is TRBJ2-4 and V is TRBV7-9; maybe TRBD2 (5 bases). The germline gives CDR1 SEHNR, CDR2 FQNEAQ (reference sequence). The V end was cut by 6 bases, the J end by 3 bases, with 9 bases between. The CDR3 sequence is 13 residues long. The CDR3 coding sequence is TGTGCCAGCAGAGGACTGGACAAAAACATTCAGTACTTC. Protein sequence: CASRGLDKNIQYF.

Worth noting for this clonotype: This sequence may be a read error, since a much larger clone differs from it by one base. The chain employs TRBV4-2 and TRBJ1-4; TRBD1 agrees at 9 bases. This CDR3 region has 16 residues. The germline CDR1 and CDR2 sequences are LGHNA and YNFKEQ. The CDR3 DNA reads as TGTGCCAGCAGCCAATCACAGGGGGCGGGCGGCGAAAAACTGCTTTTT. Its translation is CASSQSQGAGGEKLLF.

J is TRBJ1-2 and V is TRBV29-1; no firm D call. The germline V and J ends were trimmed by 0 bases and 8 bases, with 13 bases remaining between them. The CDR3 totals 13 residues. Germline lookup yields CDR1 SQVTM and CDR2 ANQGSEA. The CDR3 here is CSVEDGWQEGYTF. The CDR3 region has the DNA TGCAGCGTTGAAGATGGCTGGCAGGAGGGCTACACCTTC.

The chain has TRBV11-2 and TRBJ1-4; D remains ambiguous. CDR1 and CDR2 (germline): SGHAT, FQNNGV. Trimming took off 0 bases at V and 6 bases at J, with 5 bases between the two ends. This CDR3 has 13 residues. DNA of the CDR3: TGTGCCAGCAGCTTAGATCGGCATGAAAAACTGTTTTTT. Protein product: CASSLDRHEKLFF.

This clonotype has at least ten counts. The chain carries TRBV29-1 and TRBJ1-2; D not resolved. The CDR3 runs 13 residues. The germline V gene has CDR1 SQVTM and CDR2 ANQGSEA. The V end was cut by 5 bases, the J end by 5 bases, with 15 bases between. CDR3 in amino acids: CSVSRVESYGYTF. The CDR3 DNA sequence: TGCAGCGTTTCTCGGGTAGAGAGTTATGGCTACACCTTC. The complete variable domain, with remaining parts taken from reference TRBV29-1 and TRBJ1-2, reads SAVISQKPSRDICQRGTSLTIQCQVDSQVTMMFWYRQQPGQSLTLIATANQGSEATYESGFVIDKFPISRPNLTFSTLTVSNMSPEDSSIYLCSVSRVESYGYTFGSGTRLTVV.

This clonotype has a handful of counts. CDR3 protein: CASSNRQGGHEKLFF. In nucleotides, the CDR3 is TGTGCCAGCAGCAACCGACAGGGTGGTCATGAAAAACTGTTTTTT. J is TRBJ1-4 and V is TRBV3-1; 7 nucleotides agree with TRBD1. Per the germline V gene, CDR1 is LGHDT and CDR2 is YNNKEL (reference sequence). The CDR3 consists of 15 residues. J was trimmed by 6 bases and V by 5 bases; bases with no gene match: 9.

Remarks on this clonotype: Compared with germline, one end of the junction differs, possibly owing to a read error. The V and J genes are TRBV5-1 and TRBJ2-3; no clear D. CDR1 is SGHRS and CDR2 is YFSETQ in the germline V gene. The CDR3 spans 14 residues. CDR3 bases: TGCGCCGGCAGCTTTTTATCCGGGACAGATACGCAGTATTTT. Encoded protein: CAGSFLSGTDTQYF. Filled out from reference TRBV5-1 and TRBJ2-3, the complete variable domain reads KAGVTQTPRYLIKTRGQQVTLSCSPISGHRSVSWYQQTPGQGLQFLFEYFSETQRNKGNFPGRFSGRQFSNSRSEMNVSTLELGDSALYLCAGSFLSGTDTQYFGPGTRLTVL.

This clonotype was seen at least ten times. The rearrangement uses TRBV12-3 or TRBV12-4 and TRBJ2-3; 9 bases agree with TRBD2. The length of the CDR3 is 15 residues. Trimming took 2 bases from V and 5 from J; bases not matched to a gene: 5. The CDR3 region has the DNA TGTGCCAGCAGTTTATTACTAGCGGGTCAAGATACGCAGTATTTT. Its protein product is CASSLLLAGQDTQYF.

This clonotype appeared a few times. The chain couples TRBV27 to TRBJ2-1; a possible D gene is TRBD2 (5 bases). The V end was cut by 4 bases, the J end by 0 bases, with 10 bases between. The CDR3 length is 15 residues. Germline-derived CDR1 and CDR2 are MNHEY and SMNVEV (reference sequence). In DNA form, the CDR3 reads TGTGCCAGCAGTTCGGACTTTAGCTCCTACAATGAGCAGTTCTTC. Encoded protein: CASSSDFSSYNEQFF.

This clonotype occurred a few times. The chain employs TRBV20-1 and TRBJ1-2, with TRBD1 matching 7 bases. CDR3 length: 14 residues. Germline CDR1 and CDR2: DFQATT and SNEGSKA (reference sequence). Trimming cost V 3 bases and J 1 base; bases outside gene matches: 5. CDR3 region: CSASPRDSNYGYTF. The CDR3 coding sequence is TGCAGTGCTAGCCCCCGGGACAGTAACTATGGCTACACCTTC.

This clonotype was found many times. V usage is TRBV12-3 or TRBV12-4 and J usage is TRBJ2-5, with 11 bases fitting TRBD2. Trimming cost V 7 bases and J 5 bases; bases outside gene matches: 21. This CDR3 comprises 19 residues. This chain's CDR3 is CASTPDRRGLAGGQETQYF. The CDR3 DNA reads TGTGCCAGCACCCCGGACAGACGAGGGCTAGCGGGAGGTCAGGAGACCCAGTACTTC.

About this clonotype: The junction departs from germline at one end; a sequencing error may be responsible. The chain employs TRBV12-3 or TRBV12-4 and TRBJ2-7, with 10 bases that match TRBD2. The CDR3 length is 15 residues. The CDR3 loop is CTSSPAGGLGYEQYF. CDR3 bases: TGTACCAGCAGTCCAGCGGGAGGGCTGGGCTACGAGCAGTACTTC.

J is TRBJ1-6 and V is TRBV7-9; the match to TRBD1 covers 7 bases. The CDR3 is made up of 17 amino acids. CDR1 and CDR2 from the germline V gene are SEHNR and FQNEAQ (reference sequence). V was clipped by 5 bases and J by 9 bases; unmatched bases: 16. CDR3 residues: CASSTPNSGQILSPLHF. In DNA form, the CDR3 reads TGTGCCAGCAGCACCCCAAATTCGGGACAGATCCTTTCACCCCTCCACTTT.